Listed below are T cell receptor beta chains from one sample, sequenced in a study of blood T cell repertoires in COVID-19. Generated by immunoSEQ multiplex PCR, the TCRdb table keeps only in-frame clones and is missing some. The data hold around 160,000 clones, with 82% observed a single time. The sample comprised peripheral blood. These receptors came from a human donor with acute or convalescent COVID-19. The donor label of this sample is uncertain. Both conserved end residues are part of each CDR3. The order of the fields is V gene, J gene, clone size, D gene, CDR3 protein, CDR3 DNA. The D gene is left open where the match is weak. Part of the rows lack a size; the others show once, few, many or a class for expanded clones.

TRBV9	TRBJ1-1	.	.	CASSVAGYNTEAFF	TGTGCCAGCAGCGTAGCAGGGTACAACACTGAAGCTTTCTTT
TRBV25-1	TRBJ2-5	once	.	CASSDVTGPQETQYF	TGTGCCAGCAGTGACGTCACAGGTCCCCAAGAGACCCAGTACTTC
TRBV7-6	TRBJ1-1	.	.	CASSLDKEAFF	TGTGCCAGCAGCTTAGACAAGGAAGCTTTCTTT
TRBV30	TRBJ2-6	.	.	CAWSQTGRGANVLTF	TGTGCCTGGAGTCAAACAGGGCGCGGGGCCAACGTCCTGACTTTC
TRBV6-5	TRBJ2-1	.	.	CASSYIAFNEQFF	TGTGCCAGCAGTTATATAGCATTTAATGAGCAGTTCTTC
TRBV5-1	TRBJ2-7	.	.	CASRARIGWDEQYF	TGCGCCAGCAGAGCCAGGATCGGTTGGGACGAGCAGTACTTC
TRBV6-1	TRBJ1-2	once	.	CASSFRGGYTF	TGTGCCAGCAGTTTCAGGGGTGGCTACACCTTC
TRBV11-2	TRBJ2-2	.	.	CASSSAGADTGELFF	TGTGCCAGCAGCTCAGCAGGGGCAGACACCGGGGAGCTGTTTTTT
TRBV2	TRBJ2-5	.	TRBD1	CASSLGTGGLGETQYF	TGTGCCAGCAGTCTAGGGACAGGGGGCTTGGGGGAGACCCAGTACTTC
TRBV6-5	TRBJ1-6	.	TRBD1	CASSYTRTGVVSPLHF	TGTGCCAGCAGTTACACCCGGACAGGGGTTGTTTCACCCCTCCACTTT
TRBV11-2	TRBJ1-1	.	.	CASSLGQFGTEAFF	TGTGCCAGCAGCTTGGGGCAGTTCGGCACTGAAGCTTTCTTT
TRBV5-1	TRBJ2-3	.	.	CASSFPGTDTQYF	TGCGCCAGCAGCTTCCCCGGCACAGATACGCAGTATTTT
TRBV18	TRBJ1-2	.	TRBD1	CASSPSNRGVNYGYTF	TGTGCCAGCTCACCCAGCAACAGGGGTGTCAACTATGGCTACACCTTC
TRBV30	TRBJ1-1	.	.	CAWNHRNTEAFF	TGTGCCTGGAATCACAGGAACACTGAAGCTTTCTTT
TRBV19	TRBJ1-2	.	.	CASRTTDYPRGYTF	TGTGCCAGTAGGACGACTGATTACCCACGAGGCTACACCTTC
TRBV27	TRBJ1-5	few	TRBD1	CASSRDRHQPQHF	TGTGCCAGCAGCCGGGACAGACATCAGCCCCAGCATTTT
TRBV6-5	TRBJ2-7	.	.	CASSYSFAKPTYEQYF	TGTGCCAGCAGTTACTCGTTTGCCAAACCTACGTACGAGCAGTACTTC
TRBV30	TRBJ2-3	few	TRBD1	CAWDRGFSTDTQYF	TGTGCCTGGGACAGGGGGTTTAGCACAGATACGCAGTATTTT
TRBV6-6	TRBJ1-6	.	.	CASSSGPPGSPLHF	TGTGCCAGCAGCTCCGGGCCGCCAGGGTCACCCCTCCACTTT
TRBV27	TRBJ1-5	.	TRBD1	CASSPGQGFNQPQHF	TGTGCCAGCAGTCCGGGACAGGGGTTCAATCAGCCCCAGCATTTT
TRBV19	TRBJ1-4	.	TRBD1	CAASAGGGLDEKLFF	TGTGCCGCCTCGGCAGGGGGCGGATTGGATGAAAAACTGTTTTTT
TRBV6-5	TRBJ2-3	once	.	CASTDRHTDTQYF	TGTGCCAGCACGGACAGACACACAGATACGCAGTATTTT
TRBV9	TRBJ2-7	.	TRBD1	CASSEGDRVGTDEQYF	TGTGCCAGCAGCGAGGGGGACAGGGTGGGGACGGACGAGCAGTACTTC
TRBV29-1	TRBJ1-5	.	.	CSVRDSFSQPQHF	TGCAGCGTTCGAGACTCCTTCAGTCAGCCCCAGCATTTT
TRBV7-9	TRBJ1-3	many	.	CASSSTGSKLPSSGNTIYF	TGTGCCAGCAGCTCGACAGGATCTAAACTCCCCAGCTCTGGAAACACCATATATTTT
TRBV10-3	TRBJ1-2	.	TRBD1	CAITDRGRPYGYTF	TGTGCCATCACGGACAGGGGCCGTCCCTATGGCTACACCTTC
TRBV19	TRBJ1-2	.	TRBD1	CASSPGQGRYTF	TGTGCCAGTAGTCCGGGACAGGGGCGGTACACCTTC
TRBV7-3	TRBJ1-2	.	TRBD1	CASSIGQGEDGYTF	TGTGCCAGCAGCATCGGACAGGGGGAGGATGGCTACACCTTC
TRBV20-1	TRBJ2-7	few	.	CSARLAYEQYF	TGCAGTGCAAGACTAGCCTACGAGCAGTACTTC